The clone carrying this TCR beta chain was seen once. Its matching antigen is unknown. The authors amplified TCR beta CDR3 regions from RNA transcripts. RT-PCR was first run with HTBI primers, then multiplex PCR in a second round. TCRdb ran MiXCR on the multiplex PCR reads and lists one entry per CDR3 protein. Of about 550,000 distinct CDR3 sequences in the sample, roughly 40% were seen once. Newly diagnosed hyperthyroidism donors, aged 18 to 65, duration under 2 months. Germline V gives CDR1 ENHRY, CDR2 SYGVKD. The CDR3 is 15 residues long. V lost 10 bases and J lost 5; bases outside the gene matches: 11. These data come from a study of Graves' ophthalmopathy and Graves' hyperthyroidism. Findings of the study overall: The 13-signature model separated ophthalmopathy from stable hyperthyroidism at 85% to 90% sensitivity and around 81% specificity.

The chain recombines TRBV10-3 with TRBJ1-5; 10 nucleotides line up with TRBD1. The TCR sequence derives from an adult man with Graves' hyperthyroidism. The sequencing sample was made of peripheral blood or thyroid tissue (not recorded which). The CDR3 DNA is TGTGCCACCGAGGACAGTGACAGGGGGCATCAGCCCCAGCATTTT. Translated: CATEDSDRGHQPQHF.